This entry lists 14 T cell receptor beta chains sequenced from one sample in a study of T cell responses to AZD1222 COVID-19 vaccine. Measured with immunoSEQ multiplex PCR; TCRdb has only the in-frame clones, and not every one. This sample has under 150,000 clones, with about 94% found just once. This specimen consisted of peripheral blood, obtained on day 0 of AZD1222 vaccination. These receptors were taken from an adult in good health.

This rearrangement joins TRBV6-5 to TRBJ2-2; D is possibly TRBD1 (5 bases). The germline CDR1 and CDR2 sequences are MNHEY and SVGAGI. Trimming took 7 bases from V and 7 from J, leaving 13 bases between them. This CDR3 has 13 residues. In DNA, the CDR3 is TGTGCCAGCATTATACAGGCTGGCGGGGAGCTGTTTTTT. This sequence encodes CASIIQAGGELFF.

The chain carries TRBV5-4 and TRBJ1-2, with a weak D call TRBD1 (5 bases). V lost 0 bases, J lost 7 bases, and 13 bases lay in between. This CDR3 is built from 14 residues. Germline V gene sequence: CDR1 SGHNT, CDR2 YYREEE (reference sequence). CDR3 protein: CASSLEVGGVGYTF. The CDR3, as DNA: TGTGCCAGCAGCTTGGAGGTTGGGGGAGTTGGCTACACCTTC.

The rearrangement uses TRBV15 and TRBJ2-6; TRBD1 is a possible D gene (5 bases). Germline V gene sequence: CDR1 LNHNV, CDR2 YYDKDF (reference sequence). Trimming removed 3 bases from V and 0 bases from J, with 9 bases in between. CDR3 length: 16 amino acids. Written as DNA, the CDR3 is TGTGCCACCAGCAGTTACGACAGCTCTGGGGCCAACGTCCTGACTTTC. Protein: CATSSYDSSGANVLTF.

The chain combines TRBV30 with TRBJ1-1; no firm D call. Germline lookup yields CDR1 GTSNPN and CDR2 SVGIG (reference sequence). The CDR3 runs 13 residues. V lost 4 bases, J lost 3 bases, and 12 bases lay in between. CDR3 protein: CAWTSQPHTEAFF. In DNA form, the CDR3 reads TGTGCCTGGACCAGCCAGCCCCACACTGAAGCTTTCTTT. Variable domain in full (rest from reference TRBV30 and TRBJ1-1): SQTIHQWPATLVQPVGSPLSLECTVEGTSNPNLYWYRQAAGRGLQLLFYSVGIGQISSEVPQNLSASRPQDRQFILSSKKLLLSDSGFYLCAWTSQPHTEAFFGQGTRLTVV.

CDR3 nucleotides: TGTGCCAGCGGGACAGGGGCCCCATTGGAGTTCTTC. It translates to CASGTGAPLEFF. The chain carries TRBV2 and TRBJ2-1, with TRBD1 matching over 10 bases. Germline loops: CDR1 SNHLY, CDR2 FYNNEI. The CDR3 sequence is 12 residues long. V was pared by 8 bases and J by 14 bases, with 9 bases of the junction left unmatched.

The CDR3 sequence is CASSQQLNTGELFF. DNA of the CDR3: TGCGCCAGCAGCCAACAGTTGAACACCGGGGAGCTGTTTTTT. This chain connects TRBV4-1 to TRBJ2-2, with D unresolved. This CDR3 comprises 14 residues. Trimming took 2 bases from V and 1 from J, leaving 5 bases between them. Germline V gene sequence: CDR1 MGHRA, CDR2 YSYEKL.

V is TRBV5-1 and J is TRBJ2-2, with 12 bases identical to TRBD1. The CDR3 is 18 residues long. CDR1 and CDR2 from the germline V gene are SGHRS and YFSETQ. With V trimmed by 4 bases and J by 4 bases, 11 bases remained unmatched. The CDR3 DNA is TGCGCCAGCAGCACCCGGGACAGGGGGCTGTTAGGCACCGGGGAGCTGTTTTTT. Its translation: CASSTRDRGLLGTGELFF.

The chain employs TRBV3-1 (or the pseudogene TRBV3-2) and TRBJ1-2; possibly TRBD1 for D (6 bases). This CDR3 is built from 13 residues. Looked up from germline, CDR1 is LGHDT and CDR2 is YNNKEL (reference sequence). The V and J ends lost 8 bases and 6 bases respectively, with 16 bases between them. The CDR3 here is CASRRLGGDGYTF. Written as DNA, the CDR3 is TGTGCCAGCCGTCGCCTGGGGGGCGATGGCTACACCTTC.

The V gene is TRBV27, the J gene TRBJ1-1, with a possible D match to TRBD1 (5 bases). The CDR3 totals 13 residues. CDR1 MNHEY and CDR2 SMNVEV come from the germline V gene (reference sequence). V dropped 6 bases and J dropped 1 base, with 9 bases sitting between them. CDR3 DNA sequence: TGTGCCAGCAGATTACAGGAGAACACTGAAGCTTTCTTT. Translating gives CASRLQENTEAFF.

The chain recombines TRBV7-9 with TRBJ1-2, with D perhaps TRBD1 (5 bases). CDR1 is SEHNR, CDR2 FQNEAQ, per germline (reference sequence). Trimming shortened V by 3 bases and J by 5 bases, and 13 bases separated the two germline ends. This CDR3 spans 14 amino acids. The CDR3 loop reads CASSFRGDSYGYTF. The CDR3 DNA is TGTGCCAGCAGCTTTCGGGGAGACAGTTATGGCTACACCTTC.

This chain links TRBV27 with TRBJ1-3; no clear D gene. V shed 2 bases and J shed 1 base, with 6 bases lying between them. This CDR3 is built from 14 residues. Germline CDR1 is MNHEY and CDR2 is SMNVEV (reference sequence). The CDR3 spells CASSLAGSGNTIYF. The DNA of the CDR3 is TGTGCCAGCAGTTTAGCAGGTTCTGGAAACACCATATATTTT.

The chain is built from TRBV5-5 and TRBJ2-7; 7 bases are shared with TRBD1. The CDR3 has 14 amino acids. The germline CDR1 and CDR2 sequences are SGHKS and YYEKEE (reference sequence). With V trimmed by 1 base and J by 5 bases, 6 bases remained unmatched. The CDR3 nucleotides are TGTGCCAGCAGCTTGTCGACAGGGTGGAACGAGCAGTACTTC. Encoded protein: CASSLSTGWNEQYF.

V gene TRBV5-1 combines with J gene TRBJ2-1, with 10 bases matching TRBD2. Germline lookup yields CDR1 SGHRS and CDR2 YFSETQ. This CDR3 is built from 15 residues. With 6 bases clipped from V and 4 bases from J, the junction kept 7 bases outside the gene matches. The CDR3 is CASILSSGGYNEQFF. The CDR3 DNA reads TGCGCCAGCATCTTATCTAGCGGGGGTTACAATGAGCAGTTCTTC.

This clone occurred once. The chain recombines TRBV3-1 (or the pseudogene TRBV3-2) with TRBJ1-6, with TRBD1 identical over 7 bases. CDR1 and CDR2 (germline): LGHDT, YNNKEL (reference sequence). The V segment lost 1 base and the J segment 8 bases; nucleotides outside the gene matches: 5. CDR3 size: 15 residues. The CDR3 DNA reads TGTGCCAGCAGCCAAGGGACAGGTGGATATTCACCCCTCCACTTT. Translation: CASSQGTGGYSPLHF.